These 6 T cell receptor beta chains originate from one sample sequenced in a study of STAT5B mutations in CD4+ large granular lymphocyte leukemia. The data were produced by immunoSEQ multiplex PCR, yet TCRdb's version contains in-frame clones alone and is incomplete. The table lists roughly 19,000 clones, around 75% of them singletons. Sequenced material: CD4+ T cells from blood buffy coats. Source of these receptors: a human donor in good health.

The chain uses TRBV5-4 and TRBJ2-1, with 9 bases matching TRBD1. CDR3 size: 15 residues. V was pared by 4 bases and J by 4 bases, with 6 bases of the junction left unmatched. Germline assignment: CDR1 SGHNT and CDR2 YYREEE (reference sequence). Here the CDR3 DNA reads TGTGCCAGCAGCGTCCCGGGACAGGGTTACAATGAGCAGTTCTTC. Its translation: CASSVPGQGYNEQFF.

The chain is built from TRBV29-1 and TRBJ2-1, with 9 bases lining up with TRBD1. In germline, CDR1 is SQVTM, CDR2 ANQGSEA. This CDR3 is built from 12 residues. The V segment lost 7 bases and the J segment 6 bases; nucleotides outside the gene matches: 4. The CDR3: CSGGTGSNEQFF. CDR3 bases: TGCAGCGGCGGGACAGGGAGCAATGAGCAGTTCTTC.

The V and J genes are TRBV2 and TRBJ2-1; 7 bases agree with TRBD2. The V segment lost 2 bases and the J segment 8 bases; nucleotides outside the gene matches: 6. The CDR3 spans 14 residues. The germline CDR1 and CDR2 sequences are SNHLY and FYNNEI. CDR3 sequence reads: CASSERTRFDEQFF. In DNA, the CDR3 is TGTGCCAGCAGTGAACGGACTAGGTTTGATGAGCAGTTCTTC.

The chain recombines TRBV15 with TRBJ2-3, with 7 bases aligning to TRBD2. With 8 bases clipped from V and 6 bases from J, the junction kept 11 bases outside the gene matches. The CDR3 totals 14 residues. Per the germline V gene, CDR1 is LNHNV and CDR2 is YYDKDF (reference sequence). CDR3 loop: CATAGEGRWDTQYF. The CDR3 DNA follows: TGTGCCACCGCGGGGGAGGGGCGTTGGGATACGCAGTATTTT.

CDR3 bases: TGTGCCAGTAGTATCAGTCACCAAGAGACCCAGTACTTC. This translates into CASSISHQETQYF. This rearrangement joins TRBV19 to TRBJ2-5; D not resolved. The CDR3 is 13 residues long. Trimming shortened V by 3 bases and J by 0 bases, and 5 bases separated the two germline ends. The germline V gene has CDR1 LNHDA and CDR2 SQIVND (reference sequence).

Remarks on this clone: The identical CDR3 is also encoded by other nucleotide sequences in the sample. The V gene is TRBV7-8, the J gene TRBJ1-1; 10 bases are a match to TRBD1. Germline assignment: CDR1 SGHVS and CDR2 FQNEAQ. CDR3 length: 16 amino acids. V was clipped by 4 bases and J by 1 base; unmatched bases: 6. The CDR3 loop is CASSSRDRGSNTEAFF. CDR3 DNA: TGTGCCAGCAGCTCCCGGGACAGGGGCTCGAACACTGAAGCTTTCTTT.